This T cell receptor (beta chain) came from a study of T-cell reconstitution after alpha-beta-depleted transplantation in children. V was clipped by 4 bases and J by 3 bases, with 13 bases between them. The CDR3 totals 14 residues. Germline CDR1 SGHRS, CDR2 YFSETQ. Unique molecular identifiers were used in preparing the TCRbeta library. Using its own MiXCR run on the PCR reads, TCRdb lists one record per CDR3 protein. The repertoire holds approximately 980,000 distinct CDR3 sequences, with 25% to 30% as singletons. This TCR came from a boy younger than two who had a stem cell transplant for SCID, so the T cells may come from the graft donor. This material consisted of PBMCs, mostly from graft donor cells, taken 360 days after TCRalphabeta/CD19-depleted stem cell transplant. V gene TRBV5-1 combines with J gene TRBJ2-5; D gene unclear. The CDR3 DNA reads TGCGCCAGCAGCCGCCAAACTACCGAAGAGACCCAGTACTTC. Translating gives CASSRQTTEETQYF.